Listed below are T cell receptor beta chains from one sample, sequenced in a study of response to subunit inactivated influenza vaccine. Each CDR3 protein is one row after TCRdb ran MiXCR on the RT-PCR reads. Counted here are 450,000 to 600,000 distinct CDR3 sequences, 6.5% to 8% occurring once; the ten biggest clones make up 10% to 15%. The sequenced sample was PBMCs from blood, obtained roughly 24 months after vaccination. These TCRs come from a man in his fifties or sixties who received an inactivated influenza vaccine. The CDR3 runs from the conserved cysteine through the conserved F or W. Fields, in order: D gene, V gene, clone size, J gene, CDR3 protein, CDR3 DNA. The D gene is left open where the match is weak. Clone size, where shown, is once, few, many, or a class for clones that have expanded.

-	TRBV2	-	TRBJ1-4	CASTRTTNEKLFF	TGTGCCAGCACACGAACAACTAATGAAAAACTGTTTTTT
TRBD2	TRBV15	-	TRBJ2-5	CATSRDLDSGRAGETQYF	TGTGCCACCAGCAGAGATCTGGATAGCGGGAGGGCTGGGGAGACCCAGTACTTC
-	TRBV20-1	-	TRBJ2-3	CSASEQGATDTQYF	TGCAGTGCGTCAGAACAGGGAGCCACAGATACGCAGTATTTT
-	TRBV12-3/TRBV12-4	many	TRBJ2-1	CASMHPPNEQFF	TGTGCCAGCATGCACCCCCCCAATGAGCAGTTCTTC
-	TRBV4-3	few	TRBJ1-6	CASSQARYNSPLHF	TGCGCCAGCAGCCAGGCTCGCTATAATTCACCCCTCCACTTT
-	TRBV5-8	-	TRBJ2-3	CASSLQGRTDTQYF	TGTGCCAGCAGCTTGCAAGGCCGCACAGATACGCAGTATTTT
TRBD1	TRBV12-3/TRBV12-4	-	TRBJ1-4	CASSLAGQTAPYEKLFF	TGTGCCAGCAGTTTAGCGGGACAGACCGCGCCGTATGAAAAACTGTTTTTT
-	TRBV29-1	-	TRBJ1-2	CSVDRDRSGYGYTF	TGCAGCGTTGACCGAGACAGGAGTGGCTATGGCTACACCTTC
TRBD1	TRBV5-6	-	TRBJ2-2	CASSTQGTDTGELFF	TGTGCCAGCAGCACACAGGGGACGGACACCGGGGAGCTGTTTTTT
-	TRBV6-2/TRBV6-3	few	TRBJ1-5	CASSYSGGYSNQPQHF	TGTGCCAGCAGTTACTCGGGCGGCTATAGCAATCAGCCCCAGCATTTT
-	TRBV6-2/TRBV6-3	few	TRBJ1-4	CASNDRRDEKLFF	TGTGCCAGCAACGACCGAAGGGATGAAAAACTGTTTTTT
TRBD1	TRBV24-1	few	TRBJ1-2	CATSSGTGMYGYTF	TGTGCCACCAGTTCCGGGACAGGAATGTATGGCTACACCTTC
-	TRBV4-1	few	TRBJ1-1	CASSQETVLNTEAFF	TGCGCCAGCAGCCAAGAGACTGTACTGAACACTGAAGCTTTCTTT
TRBD2	TRBV5-6	-	TRBJ2-7	CASSPAGVSGAHYEQYF	TGTGCCAGCAGTCCCGCGGGGGTGTCGGGAGCGCACTACGAGCAGTACTTC
-	TRBV7-2	many	TRBJ2-5	CASSLAGMGKTQYF	TGTGCCAGCAGCTTAGCGGGGATGGGGAAGACCCAGTACTTC
-	TRBV7-2	few	TRBJ2-7	CASSLRGVNEQYF	TGTGCCAGCAGCTTGAGGGGGGTCAACGAGCAGTACTTC
TRBD2	TRBV14	-	TRBJ2-1	CASSPFVGGSGLIAYNEQFF	TGTGCCAGCAGCCCATTTGTGGGGGGTAGCGGGCTTATCGCCTACAATGAGCAGTTCTTC
-	TRBV18	-	TRBJ1-1	CASSPNTNTEAFF	TGTGCCAGCTCACCCAATACGAACACTGAAGCTTTCTTT
TRBD2	TRBV27	-	TRBJ2-3	CASSTGLAGGPPQYF	TGTGCCAGCAGTACCGGACTAGCGGGAGGGCCACCGCAGTATTTT
-	TRBV6-2/TRBV6-3	-	TRBJ2-4	CASSYSGTKYF	TGTGCCAGCAGTTACTCGGGGACCAAGTACTTC
-	TRBV12-3/TRBV12-4	-	TRBJ2-5	CASSPAGPQQTQYF	TGTGCCAGCAGTCCGGCGGGACCGCAGCAGACCCAGTACTTC
-	TRBV15	-	TRBJ2-1	CATSRGQAGNEQFF	TGTGCCACCAGCAGAGGACAGGCCGGGAATGAGCAGTTCTTC
-	TRBV5-1	few	TRBJ2-5	CASSALRAQLVETQYF	TGCGCCAGCAGCGCCCTGAGGGCCCAACTGGTAGAGACCCAGTACTTC
-	TRBV20-1	many	TRBJ2-5	CSARDLGSSQETQYF	TGCAGTGCTAGAGATCTGGGATCGTCACAAGAGACCCAGTACTTC
-	TRBV20-1	many	TRBJ2-5	CSASERGGTETQYF	TGCAGTGCTTCGGAAAGGGGGGGGACGGAGACCCAGTACTTC
-	TRBV3-1	few	TRBJ1-2	CASSPAGIYGYTF	TGTGCCAGCAGTCCAGCAGGGATCTATGGCTACACCTTC
-	TRBV5-1	-	TRBJ2-1	CASSLDRVTYNEQFF	TGCGCCAGCAGCTTGGATCGGGTAACCTACAATGAGCAGTTCTTC
TRBD1	TRBV5-1	few	TRBJ2-7	CASSSQAQGAREQYF	TGCGCCAGCAGCTCCCAGGCGCAGGGGGCGCGAGAGCAGTACTTC
TRBD2	TRBV10-3	many	TRBJ2-1	CAISDRTSGRGGEQFF	TGTGCCATCAGTGACAGGACTAGCGGGAGGGGGGGGGAGCAGTTCTTC
-	TRBV29-1	few	TRBJ2-7	CSAAIPGLNPYEQYF	TGCAGCGCTGCAATCCCTGGACTAAACCCCTACGAGCAGTACTTC
TRBD1	TRBV6-5	-	TRBJ2-5	CASSYSIPGQGQETQYF	TGTGCCAGCAGTTACTCGATTCCGGGACAGGGGCAAGAGACCCAGTACTTC
TRBD1	TRBV5-1	many	TRBJ1-1	CASTADRQGNTEAFF	TGCGCCAGCACGGCCGATAGACAGGGGAACACTGAAGCTTTCTTT
-	TRBV5-1	few	TRBJ2-2	CASRRTVAGELFF	TGCGCCAGCAGAAGGACAGTCGCCGGGGAGCTGTTTTTT
TRBD2	TRBV3-1	-	TRBJ2-3	CASSQGLANTQYF	TGTGCCAGCAGCCAGGGACTAGCAAATACGCAGTATTTT